A selection of T cell receptor beta chains follows, all from one sample in a study of T cell responses to AZD1222 COVID-19 vaccine. Clones were sequenced by immunoSEQ multiplex PCR, and TCRdb holds only the in-frame ones, with some missing. Seen here are about 180,000 clones, about 93% observed once, and the top ten hold around 0.93%. The material sequenced was peripheral blood, taken 28 days after the second dose of the MenACWY control vaccine. Every receptor here comes from an adult who received the MenACWY meningococcal vaccine as a control. The conserved cysteine and the conserved F or W are not part of the CDR3 here. Each record gives: J gene, V gene, CDR3 protein.

J gene: TRBJ1-4
V gene: TRBV5-1
CDR3 protein: ASSLWTGREKLF

J gene: TRBJ1-4
V gene: TRBV5-5
CDR3 protein: ASTEGANEKLF

J gene: TRBJ2-3
V gene: TRBV5-1
CDR3 protein: ASSLHPGQGTDTQY

J gene: TRBJ2-1
V gene: TRBV27
CDR3 protein: ASILSPVASSYNEQF

J gene: TRBJ1-5
V gene: TRBV19
CDR3 protein: ASSMGGRGQPQH

J gene: TRBJ1-6
V gene: TRBV6-5
CDR3 protein: ASSLTGRANSPLH

J gene: TRBJ2-7
V gene: TRBV19
CDR3 protein: ASSIGRIYEQY

J gene: TRBJ2-7
V gene: TRBV13
CDR3 protein: ASSADPGRSYEQY

J gene: TRBJ2-1
V gene: TRBV7-9
CDR3 protein: ASSLAYQRGTNNEQF

J gene: TRBJ1-4
V gene: TRBV5-1
CDR3 protein: ASSSRTGRNEKLF

J gene: TRBJ2-3
V gene: TRBV27
CDR3 protein: ASSAIVTDTQY

J gene: TRBJ1-5
V gene: TRBV6-6
CDR3 protein: ASKDSIGQPQH

J gene: TRBJ2-2
V gene: TRBV19
CDR3 protein: ASHPGASNTGELF

J gene: TRBJ1-5
V gene: TRBV5-6
CDR3 protein: ASSLAWADNSNQPQH

J gene: TRBJ2-5
V gene: TRBV4-2
CDR3 protein: ASSQGLTSGGAGETQY

J gene: TRBJ1-1
V gene: TRBV6-5
CDR3 protein: ASLFLGNTEAF

J gene: TRBJ1-2
V gene: TRBV9
CDR3 protein: ASSVVQGANYGYT

J gene: TRBJ2-3
V gene: TRBV5-4
CDR3 protein: ASATSPTDTQY

J gene: TRBJ1-5
V gene: TRBV5-1
CDR3 protein: ASSLLGGNQPQH

J gene: TRBJ1-2
V gene: TRBV30
CDR3 protein: AWLTPSGSHYGYT

J gene: TRBJ1-5
V gene: TRBV18
CDR3 protein: ASSPANQPQH

J gene: TRBJ2-6
V gene: TRBV5-1
CDR3 protein: ASRGTGFGANVLT

J gene: TRBJ2-5
V gene: TRBV10-3
CDR3 protein: AISERLETQY

J gene: TRBJ1-5
V gene: TRBV15
CDR3 protein: ATSRDTGSNQPQH

J gene: TRBJ2-1
V gene: TRBV5-5
CDR3 protein: ASSLDAPPGEQF

J gene: TRBJ2-2
V gene: TRBV10-1
CDR3 protein: ASRPGGLGPSNTGELF

J gene: TRBJ2-7
V gene: TRBV11-2
CDR3 protein: ASSFTLAGGSGRDEQY

J gene: TRBJ1-2
V gene: TRBV6-2/TRBV6-3
CDR3 protein: ASSPKGAGEGYGYT

J gene: TRBJ2-1
V gene: TRBV12-3/TRBV12-4
CDR3 protein: ASRYYNEQF

J gene: TRBJ2-6
V gene: TRBV7-9
CDR3 protein: ASSLTGLSGANVLT

J gene: TRBJ1-2
V gene: TRBV2
CDR3 protein: ASIDRTNYGYT

J gene: TRBJ2-3
V gene: TRBV7-9
CDR3 protein: ASSPNRGTSGGNTDTQY

J gene: TRBJ1-3
V gene: TRBV9
CDR3 protein: ASSPIGTGNTIY

J gene: TRBJ1-3
V gene: TRBV9
CDR3 protein: ASSVRSSGNTIY

J gene: TRBJ2-3
V gene: TRBV7-3
CDR3 protein: ASSLDLSGGTQY

J gene: TRBJ2-7
V gene: TRBV28
CDR3 protein: ASKRGGSSYEQY

J gene: TRBJ2-3
V gene: TRBV5-1
CDR3 protein: ASSEGIDTQY

J gene: TRBJ1-2
V gene: TRBV4-2
CDR3 protein: ASSQTWDNYGYT

J gene: TRBJ2-1
V gene: TRBV3-1/TRBV3-2
CDR3 protein: ASSQDRLTSYNEQF

J gene: TRBJ2-2
V gene: TRBV7-9
CDR3 protein: ASSPVGRRNTGELF

J gene: TRBJ1-3
V gene: TRBV6-5
CDR3 protein: ASSPDRYSGNTIY

J gene: TRBJ1-1
V gene: TRBV25-1
CDR3 protein: ASSEFTGGGAF

J gene: TRBJ1-6
V gene: TRBV7-2
CDR3 protein: ASSLDGVTTYNSPLH

J gene: TRBJ2-1
V gene: TRBV11-2
CDR3 protein: ASSLETGWPYNEQF

J gene: TRBJ2-3
V gene: TRBV7-3
CDR3 protein: ASSLTSLRMGGTDTQY

J gene: TRBJ2-5
V gene: TRBV24-1
CDR3 protein: ATSDRLETQY

J gene: TRBJ2-1
V gene: TRBV5-1
CDR3 protein: ASSGDRLYNEQF

J gene: TRBJ2-5
V gene: TRBV7-3
CDR3 protein: ASSVTTGSATQY

J gene: TRBJ1-1
V gene: TRBV20-1
CDR3 protein: SAPVGVAF